Below, one T cell receptor (beta chain) is given with its context. The data were produced by immunoSEQ multiplex PCR, yet TCRdb's version contains in-frame clones alone and is incomplete. The repertoire includes 140,000 to 150,000 clones, about 90% of them detected once, and about 7.5% sits in the top ten. The data are from a study of T cell responses to AZD1222 COVID-19 vaccine. The CDR3 consists of 15 residues. V lost 1 base and J 1 base, leaving 8 bases between the germline ends. The germline V gene has CDR1 LGHDT and CDR2 YNNKEL (reference sequence). Sample: peripheral blood, taken 28 days after the second dose of the MenACWY control vaccine. The sequence derives from an adult who received the MenACWY meningococcal vaccine as a control. This sequence joins TRBV3-1 (or the pseudogene TRBV3-2) and TRBJ2-1; no clear D. Here the CDR3 reads CASSQGGPSYNEQFF. DNA of the CDR3: TGTGCCAGCAGCCAAGGGGGTCCGTCCTACAATGAGCAGTTCTTC.